These 20 T cell receptor beta chains share one sample of origin, sequenced in a study of blood T cells in healthy people across ages. Alongside a J-beta primer mix, a sample-barcoded 5' primer served in a second PCR lasting 7 to 11 cycles. MiXCR was run by TCRdb on the 5' RACE reads, yielding one entry per CDR3 protein. This sample has about 1,400,000 distinct CDR3 sequences, with around 42% found just once. The specimen sequenced was blood. The receptors shown here come from a woman in her late teens or twenties in good health.

V and J are TRBV12-3 or TRBV12-4 and TRBJ2-7; 9 bases fit TRBD2. V gave up 5 bases and J gave up 3 bases; unmatched junction bases: 11. The CDR3 contains 16 residues. The CDR3 region is CASSQDIAGDRYEQYF. CDR3 bases: TGTGCCAGCAGTCAGGACATAGCGGGAGATCGCTACGAGCAGTACTTC.

This clonotype showed up just once. This sequence joins TRBV12-3 or TRBV12-4 and TRBJ2-6; 9 positions agree with TRBD1. Trimming took 6 bases from V and 1 from J; bases not matched to a gene: 7. The CDR3 totals 17 residues. DNA of the CDR3: TGTGCCAGCAGACTGGGACAGGGCGGGTCTGGGGCCAACGTCCTGACTTTC. It translates to CASRLGQGGSGANVLTF.

This clonotype was counted only a few times. The V call is TRBV4-2, the J call TRBJ2-1; D may be TRBD2 (5 bases). CDR1 is LGHNA and CDR2 is YNFKEQ in the germline V gene. CDR3 size: 17 residues. With 4 bases removed from V and 2 bases from J, the gap between germline ends came to 18 bases. CDR3 coding DNA: TGTGCCAGCAGCCCCATAGTCAGCGGTGGCCCCTACAATGAGCAGTTCTTC. It encodes CASSPIVSGGPYNEQFF.

This clonotype was picked up a small number of times. The chain recombines TRBV30 with TRBJ2-7; D not resolved. The germline V gene encodes CDR1 GTSNPN and CDR2 SVGIG (reference sequence). Trimming removed 0 bases from V and 3 bases from J, with 6 bases in between. CDR3 length: 12 amino acids. DNA for the CDR3: TGTGCCTGGAGTGTCTCCAGCTACGAGCAGTACTTC. Its protein is CAWSVSSYEQYF.

V gene TRBV5-1 combines with J gene TRBJ2-1, with D uncertain. V was shortened by 0 bases and J by 1 base, with 8 bases between the two germline ends. CDR1 SGHRS and CDR2 YFSETQ come from the germline V gene. This CDR3 has 15 residues. The CDR3 bases are TGCGCCAGCAGCTTGGCCATACCATCCTACAATGAGCAGTTCTTC. Residues: CASSLAIPSYNEQFF. Full variable domain (missing parts from reference TRBV5-1 and TRBJ2-1): KAGVTQTPRYLIKTRGQQVTLSCSPISGHRSVSWYQQTPGQGLQFLFEYFSETQRNKGNFPGRFSGRQFSNSRSEMNVSTLELGDSALYLCASSLAIPSYNEQFFGPGTRLTVL.

This clonotype was counted between two and nine times. This rearrangement joins TRBV30 to TRBJ2-3; D uncertain. The germline V gene has CDR1 GTSNPN and CDR2 SVGIG (reference sequence). Trimming removed 4 bases at V and 4 bases at J, with 9 bases between. The CDR3 length is 12 residues. CDR3 sequence reads: CAWKPLADTQYF. DNA for the CDR3: TGTGCCTGGAAACCCCTAGCAGATACGCAGTATTTT.

This clonotype has only a few counts. J is TRBJ2-3 and V is TRBV9; 11 bases fit TRBD1. This CDR3 has 15 residues. Germline V gene sequence: CDR1 SGDLS, CDR2 YYNGEE. The CDR3 here is CTSTGTGGIADTQYF. CDR3 nucleotide sequence: TGTACTAGTACCGGGACAGGGGGTATCGCAGATACGCAGTATTTT.

This clonotype was seen a handful of times. The V call is TRBV5-1, the J call TRBJ2-7, with TRBD2 matching 7 bases. The CDR3 has 13 amino acids. The germline CDR1 and CDR2 sequences are SGHRS and YFSETQ. Losses at the gene ends were 5 bases for V and 3 bases for J; bases not matched to a gene: 5. CDR3 nucleotide sequence: TGCGCCAGCAGGTACCTAGCGGACTACGAGCAGTACTTC. Its translation: CASRYLADYEQYF.

V usage is TRBV29-1 and J usage is TRBJ2-3; the D gene is possibly TRBD2 (7 bases). CDR1 and CDR2 from the germline V gene are SQVTM and ANQGSEA. The CDR3 spans 13 residues. V dropped 7 bases and J dropped 3 bases, with 14 bases sitting between them. The CDR3 DNA sequence: TGCAGCGGGGAGGGGGGCACGACAGATACGCAGTATTTT. It specifies CSGEGGTTDTQYF.

The gene calls are TRBV5-1 and TRBJ2-1; a weak D match, TRBD1 (6 bases). Trimming removed 4 bases from V and 10 bases from J, with 21 bases in between. Germline assignment: CDR1 SGHRS and CDR2 YFSETQ. The CDR3 spans 15 residues. For the CDR3, the DNA is TGCGCCAGCAGCACCCTTCAGGGGAAGGTCCACGAGCAGTTCTTC. Amino acid sequence: CASSTLQGKVHEQFF.

This clonotype was observed a few times. This chain links TRBV20-1 with TRBJ2-1, with 8 bases lining up with TRBD1. The V and J ends lost 5 bases and 5 bases, in that order; junction bases with no gene match: 8. The length of the CDR3 is 14 residues. Per germline, CDR1 DFQATT and CDR2 SNEGSKA (reference sequence). The CDR3 DNA reads as TGCAGTGCTCCGGACAGGGTCGTAGACAATGAGCAGTTCTTC. Amino acids: CSAPDRVVDNEQFF.

The table lists this clonotype with a few counts. The V gene is TRBV6-6, the J gene TRBJ2-7; 8 bases fit TRBD2. Germline loops: CDR1 MNHNY, CDR2 SVGAGI (reference sequence). This CDR3 is built from 16 residues. V dropped 7 bases and J dropped 2; count of bases not matched to a gene: 13. CDR3 nucleotides: TGTGCCAGCACCCATTCGGGGAGTAGCGGGACCTACGAGCAGTACTTC. The encoded protein is CASTHSGSSGTYEQYF.

This clonotype was detected only a few times. This chain connects TRBV7-9 to TRBJ2-7, with TRBD1 identical over 9 bases. The germline V gene encodes CDR1 SEHNR and CDR2 FQNEAQ (reference sequence). V shed 5 bases and J 4 bases; nucleotides not matched to a gene: 6. The length of the CDR3 is 14 residues. For the CDR3, the DNA is TGTGCCAGCAGCCACCGGGACAGGGAATACGAGCAGTACTTC. Translation gives CASSHRDREYEQYF.

The table lists this clonotype with many counts. This chain links TRBV20-1 with TRBJ2-1, with no clear D. The germline V gene encodes CDR1 DFQATT and CDR2 SNEGSKA (reference sequence). The CDR3 has 9 amino acids. The V gene lost 0 bases and the J gene lost 10 bases, with 1 base spanning the gap. As DNA, the CDR3 is TGCAGTGCTAGAGAGGAGCAGTTCTTC. As protein: CSAREEQFF.

CDR3 loop: CASRVEGDYEQYF. The CDR3 nucleotides are TGTGCCAGCAGGGTAGAAGGGGACTACGAGCAGTACTTC. This chain uses TRBV2 with TRBJ2-7, with D perhaps matching TRBD1 (5 bases). Germline lookup yields CDR1 SNHLY and CDR2 FYNNEI. V lost 6 bases, J lost 3 bases, and 12 bases lay in between. This CDR3 is built from 13 residues.

V usage is TRBV18 and J usage is TRBJ1-1, with a tentative D call TRBD1 (5 bases). V lost 3 bases, J lost 1 base, and 18 bases lay in between. CDR1 is KGHSH and CDR2 is LQKENI in the germline V gene. The CDR3 has 17 amino acids. The CDR3 loop is CASSPPGPRGWNTEAFF. The CDR3 coding sequence is TGTGCCAGCTCACCGCCGGGACCCCGAGGTTGGAACACTGAAGCTTTCTTT.

As concerns this clonotype: An end of the junction does not agree with germline; a read error may underlie this. The gene calls are TRBV5-1 and TRBJ2-7, with D unclear. Germline-derived CDR1 and CDR2 are SGHRS and YFSETQ. The CDR3 loop spans 17 amino acids. The CDR3 nucleotides are TGCGCCGGCAGCATCGGTTCGGGCGTCCTAAGTTCCTACGAGCAGTACTTC. Protein product: CAGSIGSGVLSSYEQYF. Full variable domain (outside the CDR3, taken from reference TRBV5-1 and TRBJ2-7): KAGVTQTPRYLIKTRGQQVTLSCSPISGHRSVSWYQQTPGQGLQFLFEYFSETQRNKGNFPGRFSGRQFSNSRSEMNVSTLELGDSALYLCAGSIGSGVLSSYEQYFGPGTRLTVT.

The chain is built from TRBV27 and TRBJ2-2; D is unclear. V shed 0 bases and J shed 3 bases, with 8 bases lying between them. The germline gives CDR1 MNHEY, CDR2 SMNVEV (reference sequence). The CDR3 is made up of 15 amino acids. CDR3 amino acids: CASSLSGLYTGELFF. DNA of the CDR3: TGTGCCAGCAGTTTATCAGGGTTATACACCGGGGAGCTGTTTTTT.

The genes are TRBV2 and TRBJ1-2; D not certain. Germline loops: CDR1 SNHLY, CDR2 FYNNEI. Trimming removed 10 bases at V and 7 bases at J, with 16 bases between. The CDR3 consists of 12 residues. CDR3 sequence reads: CAIPREGSGYTF. CDR3 in DNA: TGTGCCATCCCCCGGGAAGGAAGTGGCTACACCTTC.

The rearrangement joins TRBV5-1 to TRBJ2-5, with D maybe TRBD2 (6 bases). The CDR3 covers 14 residues. Germline CDR1 SGHRS, CDR2 YFSETQ. Trimming shortened V by 9 bases and J by 5 bases, and 20 bases separated the two germline ends. The CDR3 region has the DNA TGCGCCACTACGATTGGAGGGAGAGGTGAGACCCAGTACTTC. It specifies CATTIGGRGETQYF.